These 13 T cell receptor beta chains share one sample of origin, sequenced in a study of cytomegalovirus exposure and HLA in healthy donors listed by TCRdb under 2017. The library was generated by the immunoSEQ multiplex PCR assay. For the multiplex PCR, a mixture combining 60 forward primers for TCR Vbeta segments and 13 reverse primers for TCR Jbeta segments was used. The table comes from immuneACCESS by way of TCRdb, which keeps in-frame sequences with V and J called. Part of the clones is missing from these tables; in studies checked, under half for an unresolved V gene and the rest for unknown reasons. Across this sample there are about 160,000 clones, with about 88% seen only once. 2% to 2.5% of the sample belongs to the ten largest clones. What was sequenced was PBMCs. All receptors come from a man younger than 30 in good health and CMV-seropositive.

The chain employs TRBV10-3 and TRBJ2-5; a possible D gene is TRBD1 (6 bases). CDR1 is ENHRY, CDR2 SYGVKD, per germline. Trimming stripped 7 bases from V and 4 bases from J, with 13 bases between. This CDR3 contains 13 residues. CDR3 nucleotides: TGTGCCATCAAGACAGAGGGGGTAGAGACCCAGTACTTC. It specifies CAIKTEGVETQYF.

V gene TRBV9 combines with J gene TRBJ1-1, with D possibly matching TRBD1 (5 bases). Trimming cost V 4 bases and J 5 bases, with 18 bases left between them. Germline-derived CDR1 and CDR2 are SGDLS and YYNGEE. This CDR3 has 15 residues. The CDR3 loop reads CASSPQGQGITEAFF. For the CDR3, the DNA is TGTGCCAGCAGCCCCCAAGGGCAGGGTATAACTGAAGCTTTCTTT.

The chain combines TRBV2 with TRBJ2-3; 11 nucleotides align to TRBD2. V shed 6 bases, J shed 4 bases, and the junction held 6 bases outside the gene matches. Germline assignment: CDR1 SNHLY and CDR2 FYNNEI. CDR3 length equals 15 residues. CDR3 in amino acids: CASRELAGVSDTQYF. DNA for the CDR3: TGTGCCAGCAGGGAACTAGCGGGGGTTTCAGATACGCAGTATTTT.

V usage is TRBV7-2 and J usage is TRBJ2-5, with 8 positions matching TRBD2. The CDR3 is 15 residues long. The germline V gene has CDR1 SGHTA and CDR2 FQGNSA. The ends lost 4 bases at V and 2 bases at J; junction bases unmatched: 6. CDR3 coding DNA: TGTGCCAGCAGCTACATTAGCGGGGCACAAGAGACCCAGTACTTC. Translating it yields CASSYISGAQETQYF. Variable domain in full (rest from reference TRBV7-2 and TRBJ2-5): GAGVSQSPSNKVTEKGKDVELRCDPISGHTALYWYRQSLGQGLEFLIYFQGNSAPDKSGLPSDRFSAERTGGSVSTLTIQRTQQEDSAVYLCASSYISGAQETQYFGPGTRLLVL.

This clone was detected many times. The J gene is TRBJ2-7, the V gene TRBV20-1; D might be TRBD2 (5 bases). This CDR3 comprises 11 residues. Germline lookup yields CDR1 DFQATT and CDR2 SNEGSKA (reference sequence). V was trimmed by 3 bases and J by 3 bases, leaving 6 bases between them. The chain's CDR3 is CSARGDYEQYF. DNA of the CDR3: TGCAGTGCTAGGGGAGACTACGAGCAGTACTTC.

The chain joins TRBV6-1 to TRBJ1-5; 8 nucleotides align to TRBD1. Germline trimming cut 10 bases from V and 2 bases from J; bases unmatched to any gene: 7. Per the germline V gene, CDR1 is MNHNS and CDR2 is SASEGT. The CDR3 is made up of 14 amino acids. CDR3 sequence reads: CATLGQGGNQPQHF. CDR3 bases: TGTGCCACCCTTGGACAGGGAGGCAATCAGCCCCAGCATTTT.

This clone was detected a few times. The chain joins TRBV27 to TRBJ1-2, with 9 positions matching TRBD1. Per germline, CDR1 MNHEY and CDR2 SMNVEV (reference sequence). J was trimmed by 3 bases and V by 5 bases; bases with no gene match: 4. The CDR3 contains 14 residues. Written as DNA, the CDR3 is TGTGCCAGCAGTCGCACAGGGGGCGACTATGGCTACACCTTC. Its translation is CASSRTGGDYGYTF.

The rearrangement links TRBV6-5 to TRBJ1-6, with D possibly TRBD1 on 5 matching bases. Deletions cut 6 bases from V and 7 bases from J, with 10 bases between. Germline V gives CDR1 MNHEY, CDR2 SVGAGI. There are 13 residues in the CDR3. This CDR3 is CASRDTQNSPLHF. For the CDR3, the DNA is TGTGCCAGCAGGGACACCCAAAATTCACCCCTCCACTTT.

The chain couples TRBV4-1 to TRBJ1-6; the D is unclear. Germline V gene sequence: CDR1 MGHRA, CDR2 YSYEKL. V dropped 2 bases and J dropped 5 bases, with 10 bases sitting between them. The CDR3 length is 15 residues. The CDR3 DNA is TGCGCCAGCAGCCAACAGGCAGCCAATAATTCACCCCTCCACTTT. The encoded protein is CASSQQAANNSPLHF.

This clone occurred once. This chain connects TRBV19 to TRBJ1-1; D is unresolved. CDR3 length: 16 residues. Germline values: CDR1 LNHDA, CDR2 SQIVND (reference sequence). V was shortened by 0 bases and J by 0 bases, with 11 bases between the two germline ends. CDR3 nucleotide sequence: TGTGCCAGTAGTATAGATCGTTGGGGAGTGAACACTGAAGCTTTCTTT. The encoded protein is CASSIDRWGVNTEAFF.

This clone was counted once. The chain joins TRBV5-4 to TRBJ1-1, with TRBD1 identical over 7 bases. Looked up from germline, CDR1 is SGHNT and CDR2 is YYREEE (reference sequence). The CDR3 is made up of 15 amino acids. Germline trimming cut 0 bases from V and 4 bases from J; bases unmatched to any gene: 6. The CDR3: CASSLVSTGLTEAFF. The CDR3 bases are TGTGCCAGCAGCTTGGTCTCGACAGGGCTCACTGAAGCTTTCTTT. The complete variable domain, with remaining parts taken from reference TRBV5-4 and TRBJ1-1, reads ETGVTQSPTHLIKTRGQQVTLRCSSQSGHNTVSWYQQALGQGPQFIFQYYREEENGRGNFPPRFSGLQFPNYSSELNVNALELDDSALYLCASSLVSTGLTEAFFGQGTRLTVV.

V usage is TRBV20-1 and J usage is TRBJ1-1; TRBD1 matches at 8 bases. Germline V gene sequence: CDR1 DFQATT, CDR2 SNEGSKA (reference sequence). Unmatched junction bases numbered 4, after V lost 3 bases and J lost 10 bases. The CDR3 is made up of 11 amino acids. In nucleotides, the CDR3 is TGCAGTGCTAGCGAAGGACAGGGAGCTTTCTTT. Protein product: CSASEGQGAFF.

The chain has TRBV27 and TRBJ1-5, with 7 bases lining up with TRBD1. Germline CDR1 is MNHEY and CDR2 is SMNVEV (reference sequence). CDR3 length: 13 residues. V dropped 3 bases and J dropped 7; count of bases not matched to a gene: 3. The CDR3 DNA is TGTGCCAGCAGTTTCGACAGGGTCCAGCCCCAGCATTTT. Amino acids: CASSFDRVQPQHF.